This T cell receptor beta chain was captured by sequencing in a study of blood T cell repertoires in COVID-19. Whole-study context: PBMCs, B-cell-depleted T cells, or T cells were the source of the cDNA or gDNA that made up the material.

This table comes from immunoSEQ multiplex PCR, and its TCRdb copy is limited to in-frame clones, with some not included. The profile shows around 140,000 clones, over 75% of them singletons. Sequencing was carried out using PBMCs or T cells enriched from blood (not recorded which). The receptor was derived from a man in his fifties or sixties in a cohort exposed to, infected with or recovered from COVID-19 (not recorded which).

The CDR3 nucleotides read TGTGCCAGCAGTTTCGGGGGAAGCTATGGCTACACCTTC. Amino acid sequence: CASSFGGSYGYTF. The chain links TRBV28 to TRBJ1-2, with D perhaps TRBD1 (5 bases). In germline, CDR1 is MDHEN, CDR2 SYDVKM. The CDR3 has 13 amino acids. V was trimmed by 3 bases and J by 4 bases, leaving 9 bases between them.